The 24 T cell receptor beta chains in this list originate from one sample, sequenced in a study of T cells in Graves' hyperthyroidism and ophthalmopathy (dated by TCRdb to between 2018 and 2021). Receptor libraries were prepared by multiplex PCR. The sequencing machine was an Illumina HiSeq 2000. The TCR beta CDR3 regions were amplified from the RNA transcripts. For the first round of RT-PCR on the TCR CDR3, the HTBI primer set was used together with the Qiagen OneStep RT-PCR kit. The raw public data were reprocessed by TCRdb itself: fastp quality trimming at Q25, MiXCR clonotype calling, in-frame beta chains only. A single entry per CDR3 protein holds the most common genes and DNA from its merged rows. The sample data list hundreds of thousands of distinct CDR3 sequences, and approximately 25% of these were observed just once. Roughly 10% of the sample lies in the top ten. The sequencing input was blood. The origin of the receptors is a woman aged 25 to 45 with Graves' ophthalmopathy.

This clonotype was counted ten times or more. CDR3 sequence: CSASYRVEAFF. The CDR3, as DNA: TGCAGTGCTAGTTACCGGGTAGAAGCTTTCTTT. The chain carries TRBV20-1 and TRBJ1-1; D uncertain. V was clipped by 3 bases and J by 8 bases, with 10 bases between them. The CDR3 is 11 amino acids. Germline CDR1 is DFQATT and CDR2 is SNEGSKA (reference sequence).

The gene calls are TRBV5-4 and TRBJ2-7, with TRBD1 matching 9 bases. CDR1 and CDR2 (germline): SGHNT, YYREEE (reference sequence). V lost 5 bases and J lost 4; bases outside the gene matches: 7. The CDR3 sequence is 14 residues long. CDR3 in DNA: TGTGCCAGCAGGCCCGGGACAGGGCCTTACGAGCAGTACTTC. Translated: CASRPGTGPYEQYF.

This chain connects TRBV12-3 or TRBV12-4 to TRBJ2-7, with a possible D match to TRBD2 (6 bases). The CDR3 length is 13 residues. Trimming removed 3 bases from V and 10 bases from J, with 16 bases in between. DNA of the CDR3: TGTGCCAGCAGTTTTGGGGGGTCGAGGGATCAGTACTTC. Its translation: CASSFGGSRDQYF.

The chain recombines TRBV6-1 with TRBJ1-6, with 7 bases aligning to TRBD1. Germline CDR1 and CDR2: MNHNS and SASEGT. The CDR3 covers 15 residues. Germline trimming cut 3 bases from V and 7 bases from J; bases unmatched to any gene: 6. This CDR3 is CASSELTGTNSPLHF. The CDR3 DNA is TGTGCCAGCAGTGAGCTGACAGGGACGAATTCACCCCTCCACTTT.

This clonotype was observed many times. The chain uses TRBV28 and TRBJ2-5; possible D gene TRBD1, 5 bases. V was clipped by 5 bases and J by 5 bases, with 18 bases between them. This CDR3 is 15 amino acids long. Germline V CDR1 and CDR2: MDHEN, SYDVKM. The CDR3 sequence is CASSRTSGAMETQYF. CDR3 coding DNA: TGTGCCAGCAGTCGGACATCAGGTGCTATGGAGACCCAGTACTTC.

The chain uses TRBV5-1 and TRBJ2-5, with TRBD1 as a possible D gene (5 bases). Trimming shortened V by 0 bases and J by 3 bases, and 12 bases separated the two germline ends. The CDR3 is 15 amino acids. The germline V gene encodes CDR1 SGHRS and CDR2 YFSETQ. Here the CDR3 reads CASSLEGRGEETQYF. CDR3 DNA sequence: TGCGCCAGCAGCTTGGAGGGTAGGGGTGAAGAGACCCAGTACTTC.

This clonotype was counted ten times or more. A read error is possible here, since a much larger clone lies one base away. The chain uses TRBV29-1 and TRBJ1-1, with TRBD1 as a possible D gene (6 bases). In germline, CDR1 is SQVTM, CDR2 ANQGSEA. CDR3 length: 13 amino acids. Trimming left V 8 bases short and J 4 bases short, with 17 bases between. CDR3 residues: CSIVPGVSTEAFF. CDR3 DNA sequence: TGCAGCATTGTTCCAGGGGTCTCCACTGAAGCTTTCTTT.

The CDR3 bases are TGTGCCAGCAGCAGCACCGGGACTAGCTTCTACGAGCAGTACTTC. It encodes CASSSTGTSFYEQYF. The V gene is TRBV7-2, the J gene TRBJ2-7; 9 bases are shared with TRBD2. V gave up 5 bases and J gave up 3 bases; unmatched junction bases: 8. Germline CDR1 reads SGHTA; CDR2 reads FQGNSA. This CDR3 is built from 15 residues.

This clonotype was seen ten or more times. The rearrangement joins TRBV27 to TRBJ2-7, with TRBD1 matching over 7 bases. The CDR3 has 14 residues. Germline V lookup: CDR1 MNHEY, CDR2 SMNVEV (reference sequence). V lost 5 bases and J lost 6; bases outside the gene matches: 10. The CDR3 DNA reads as TGTGCCAGCAGTCTGCGACAGGGTTCGGGCGAGCAGTACTTC. It encodes CASSLRQGSGEQYF.

The gene calls are TRBV6-1 and TRBJ1-4; TRBD1 matches 7 bases. The CDR3 length is 14 residues. The V gene end was trimmed by 6 bases and the J gene end by 5 bases; junction bases not matched to a gene: 6. CDR1 is MNHNS and CDR2 is SASEGT in the germline V gene. CDR3 sequence (DNA): TGTGCCAGCAGGATACAGGGGCGGAATGAAAAACTGTTTTTT. Translation: CASRIQGRNEKLFF.

This clonotype was seen at least ten times. V gene TRBV7-2 combines with J gene TRBJ1-2, with a weak D call TRBD1 (5 bases). The CDR3 contains 15 residues. Trimming removed 2 bases at V and 4 bases at J, with 14 bases between. Germline CDR1 reads SGHTA; CDR2 reads FQGNSA. Here the CDR3 DNA reads TGTGCCAGCAGCTTAAGCGACAGCGGCCCCTATGGCTACACCTTC. This codes for CASSLSDSGPYGYTF.

This clonotype was found many times. V gene TRBV12-3 or TRBV12-4 combines with J gene TRBJ2-2; tentatively, D is TRBD1 (7 bases). The V gene lost 6 bases and the J gene lost 2 bases, with 16 bases spanning the gap. The CDR3 consists of 16 residues. CDR3 sequence (DNA): TGTGCCAGCAGAGCTCGACAGGGAGGAAACACCGGGGAGCTGTTTTTT. Protein product: CASRARQGGNTGELFF.

The chain joins TRBV7-2 to TRBJ2-5, with 7 bases aligning to TRBD2. This CDR3 has 14 amino acids. The V gene end was trimmed by 7 bases and the J gene end by 4 bases; junction bases not matched to a gene: 9. The germline CDR1 and CDR2 sequences are SGHTA and FQGNSA. The CDR3 DNA is TGTGCCAGCACCCGAGGCGGGGGTACAGAGACCCAGTACTTC. Translated: CASTRGGGTETQYF.

The V gene is TRBV5-1, the J gene TRBJ2-5; D is uncertain. V lost 1 base and J 0 bases, leaving 10 bases between the germline ends. This CDR3 has 15 residues. Per germline, CDR1 SGHRS and CDR2 YFSETQ. CDR3 in amino acids: CASSLPKAYQETQYF. The CDR3 nucleotides are TGCGCCAGCAGCTTGCCTAAAGCGTACCAAGAGACCCAGTACTTC.

The chain links TRBV4-1 to TRBJ2-7, with 11 positions matching TRBD1. CDR3 length: 15 residues. With 4 bases clipped from V and 2 bases from J, the junction kept 4 bases outside the gene matches. Germline values: CDR1 MGHRA, CDR2 YSYEKL. The CDR3 loop is CASSRQGQGAYEQYF. In DNA, the CDR3 is TGCGCCAGCAGCCGACAGGGACAGGGGGCCTACGAGCAGTACTTC.

This clonotype has ten or more counts. The J gene is TRBJ1-1, the V gene TRBV7-8; D not resolved. The CDR3 spans 13 residues. The germline V gene encodes CDR1 SGHVS and CDR2 FQNEAQ. With 1 base removed from V and 3 bases from J, the gap between germline ends came to 6 bases. CDR3 nucleotides: TGTGCCAGCAGCTTAGACGGGTACACTGAAGCTTTCTTT. Encoded protein: CASSLDGYTEAFF.

In this sample, this clonotype turned up many times. The chain employs TRBV7-2 and TRBJ2-5, with 8 bases aligning to TRBD2. The germline gives CDR1 SGHTA, CDR2 FQGNSA. V shed 1 base and J 5 bases; nucleotides not matched to a gene: 6. The CDR3 is 15 amino acids. CDR3 in DNA: TGTGCCAGCAGCTTAGATTTGACTAGCGACGAGACCCAGTACTTC. Amino acid sequence: CASSLDLTSDETQYF.

The table lists this clonotype with many counts. V gene TRBV6-1 combines with J gene TRBJ2-5; maybe TRBD1 (5 bases). The CDR3 runs 15 residues. In germline, CDR1 is MNHNS, CDR2 SASEGT. V was shortened by 4 bases and J by 4 bases, with 16 bases between the two germline ends. The CDR3 coding sequence is TGTGCCAGCAGTGTGGTCAGGGCCGCTGGAGAGACCCAGTACTTC. Encoded protein: CASSVVRAAGETQYF.

This clonotype occurred many times. The genes are TRBV20-1 and TRBJ2-2; D possibly corresponds to TRBD2 (6 bases). This CDR3 is 16 amino acids long. Germline loops: CDR1 DFQATT, CDR2 SNEGSKA (reference sequence). V gave up 0 bases and J gave up 4 bases, with 15 bases separating them. CDR3 loop: CSARDSRQGGTGELFF. DNA for the CDR3: TGCAGTGCTAGAGATTCGAGGCAGGGAGGCACCGGGGAGCTGTTTTTT.

The V gene is TRBV2, the J gene TRBJ1-2, with 12 bases matching TRBD1. The CDR3 sequence is 15 residues long. From germline, CDR1 is SNHLY and CDR2 FYNNEI. J lost 10 bases, V lost 2 bases, and 8 bases had no gene match. DNA of the CDR3: TGTGCCAGCAGTGAAAGGGACAGGGGGCAAGATGACTACACCTTC. The encoded protein is CASSERDRGQDDYTF.

This clonotype has a count of ten or more. The chain employs TRBV6-2 or TRBV6-3 and TRBJ2-7; no reliable D call. Per germline, CDR1 MNHEY and CDR2 SVGEGT. Trimming shortened V by 2 bases and J by 5 bases, and 10 bases separated the two germline ends. The CDR3 covers 13 residues. CDR3 nucleotide sequence: TGTGCCAGCAGTTACGTAGAGGAAGACGAGCAGTACTTC. Translation gives CASSYVEEDEQYF.

V gene TRBV20-1 combines with J gene TRBJ1-1, with D unclear. CDR3 length: 18 residues. Germline-derived CDR1 and CDR2 are DFQATT and SNEGSKA (reference sequence). The V and J ends lost 0 bases and 4 bases respectively, with 24 bases between them. CDR3 amino acids: CSAREIFGFPTSTTEAFF. CDR3 coding DNA: TGCAGTGCTAGAGAAATATTTGGCTTCCCAACCTCAACCACTGAAGCTTTCTTT.

Many counts were recorded for this clonotype. J is TRBJ1-2 and V is TRBV10-3; D not resolved. This CDR3 spans 14 amino acids. V gave up 4 bases and J gave up 3 bases, with 12 bases separating them. Germline CDR1 ENHRY, CDR2 SYGVKD. The CDR3 sequence: CAISASAGDYGYTF. The CDR3 region has the DNA TGTGCCATCAGTGCCTCGGCTGGGGACTATGGCTACACCTTC.

This clonotype was detected ten times or more. The chain combines TRBV19 with TRBJ1-2, with D unclear. CDR3 size: 11 residues. Germline CDR1 and CDR2: LNHDA and SQIVND (reference sequence). The V and J ends lost 5 bases and 5 bases respectively, with 6 bases between them. This CDR3 reads CASSYGYGYTF. CDR3 DNA sequence: TGTGCCAGTAGTTATGGGTATGGCTACACCTTC.